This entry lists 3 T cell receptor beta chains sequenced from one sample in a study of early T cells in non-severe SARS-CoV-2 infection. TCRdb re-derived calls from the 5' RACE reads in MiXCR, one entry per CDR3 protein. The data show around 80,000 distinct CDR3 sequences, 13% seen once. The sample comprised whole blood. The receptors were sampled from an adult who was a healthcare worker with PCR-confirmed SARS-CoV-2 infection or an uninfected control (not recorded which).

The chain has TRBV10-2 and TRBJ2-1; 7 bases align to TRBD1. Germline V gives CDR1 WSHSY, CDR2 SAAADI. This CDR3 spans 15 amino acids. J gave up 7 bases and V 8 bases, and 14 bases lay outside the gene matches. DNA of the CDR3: TGCGCCAGCGCTGCTAACAGGGGCCGTGGAAATGAGCAGTTCTTC. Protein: CASAANRGRGNEQFF.

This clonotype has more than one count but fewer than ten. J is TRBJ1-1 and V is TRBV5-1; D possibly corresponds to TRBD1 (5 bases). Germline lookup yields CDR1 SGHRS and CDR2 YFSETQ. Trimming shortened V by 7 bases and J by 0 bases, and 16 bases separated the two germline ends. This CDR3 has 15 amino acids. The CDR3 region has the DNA TGCGCCAGCTCGGTTTCTGGGGCCATGAACACTGAAGCTTTCTTT. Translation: CASSVSGAMNTEAFF.

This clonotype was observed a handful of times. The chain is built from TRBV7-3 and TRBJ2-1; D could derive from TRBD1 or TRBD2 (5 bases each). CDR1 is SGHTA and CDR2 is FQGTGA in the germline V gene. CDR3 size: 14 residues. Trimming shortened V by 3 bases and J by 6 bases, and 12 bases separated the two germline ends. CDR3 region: CASSFSGTTNEQFF. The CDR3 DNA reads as TGTGCCAGCAGCTTTTCCGGGACCACCAATGAGCAGTTCTTC.